The 9 T cell receptor beta chains below were found in one sample sequenced in a study of T-cell reconstitution after alpha-beta-depleted transplantation in children. Unique molecular identifiers were built into the TCRbeta library. TCRdb re-called the PCR reads through MiXCR, storing one row per CDR3 protein. The sample consists of about 500,000 distinct CDR3 sequences, about 33% of them appearing once. The starting material was PBMCs from the stem cell graft donor, obtained from the stem cell graft. These receptors were obtained from a human donor who donated a stem cell graft to a child with aplastic anemia.

This clonotype was seen only a few times. The rearrangement joins TRBV6-1 to TRBJ2-7; 7 nucleotides agree with TRBD2. The V and J ends lost 4 bases and 3 bases, in that order; junction bases with no gene match: 6. Germline V gene sequence: CDR1 MNHNS, CDR2 SASEGT. The CDR3 length is 14 residues. The CDR3 coding sequence is TGTGCCAGCAGTGTTGCTAGCGGAAGCTACGAGCAGTACTTC. Translation: CASSVASGSYEQYF.

There are a few counts of this clonotype. The chain uses TRBV7-9 and TRBJ2-7; possibly TRBD2 for D (6 bases). The ends were cut back, 5 bases at V and 2 bases at J, with 19 bases in the middle. Germline CDR1 and CDR2: SEHNR and FQNEAQ (reference sequence). The CDR3 spans 16 residues. The CDR3 sequence is CASSPRVSSGTYEQYV. The DNA of the CDR3 is TGTGCCAGCAGCCCCCGTGTGAGTAGCGGCACCTACGAGCAGTACGTC.

The chain carries TRBV29-1 and TRBJ2-3; TRBD1 or TRBD2 may be the D gene (5 bases each). V was clipped by 2 bases and J by 3 bases, with 15 bases between them. Germline V gene sequence: CDR1 SQVTM, CDR2 ANQGSEA. This CDR3 comprises 15 residues. CDR3 sequence (DNA): TGCAGCGTTGAACGGGGTCAGGGTGGGACAGATACGCAGTATTTT. This translates into CSVERGQGGTDTQYF.

This clonotype has just a few counts. This sequence joins TRBV4-1 and TRBJ2-1, with D tentatively TRBD2 (6 bases). Germline lookup yields CDR1 MGHRA and CDR2 YSYEKL. Trimming removed 2 bases from V and 7 bases from J, with 15 bases in between. This CDR3 comprises 15 residues. The DNA for the CDR3 is TGCGCCAGCAGCCAATCCCTTGGGGGAGGTAATGAGCAGTTCTTC. Protein: CASSQSLGGGNEQFF.

This clonotype was observed a few times. V usage is TRBV12-3 or TRBV12-4 and J usage is TRBJ2-7; 7 bases agree with TRBD2. V lost 1 base, J lost 7 bases, and 7 bases stayed unmatched. This CDR3 has 14 residues. This chain's CDR3 is CASSLGPGTKEQYV. The CDR3 nucleotides read TGTGCCAGCAGTTTAGGTCCCGGGACTAAAGAGCAGTACGTC.

This clonotype was observed a few times. The chain joins TRBV12-3 or TRBV12-4 to TRBJ2-7; no clear D gene. CDR3 length: 14 amino acids. V was pared by 5 bases and J by 2 bases, with 13 bases between. The CDR3 here is CASSPTRPPYEQYF. The CDR3 DNA is TGTGCCAGCAGTCCTACGAGACCTCCCTACGAGCAGTACTTC.

CDR3 DNA: TGTGCCAGCAGCTTAGAGTTCGGTTTAAATACGCAGTATTTT. The encoded protein is CASSLEFGLNTQYF. This chain links TRBV7-2 with TRBJ2-3; D gene ambiguous. Trimming left V 1 base short and J 7 bases short, with 12 bases between. This CDR3 has 14 residues. The V gene's germline CDR1 is SGHTA and CDR2 FQGNSA.

The rearrangement links TRBV12-3 or TRBV12-4 to TRBJ2-1, with 10 bases aligning to TRBD2. The CDR3 has 14 amino acids. With V trimmed by 7 bases and J by 7 bases, 7 bases remained unmatched. The CDR3 DNA reads TGTGCCAGCACTTCACTAGCGGGGACGAATGAGCAGTTCTTC. Translated, it gives CASTSLAGTNEQFF.

This chain joins TRBV20-1 and TRBJ1-2; D is possibly TRBD1 (5 bases). The CDR3 is 15 residues long. V was shortened by 5 bases and J by 0 bases, with 16 bases between the two germline ends. Germline V gene data show CDR1 as DFQATT and CDR2 as SNEGSKA (reference sequence). The CDR3 is CSAGIGRQSNYGYTF. The CDR3 DNA is TGCAGTGCTGGAATCGGGAGACAGTCTAACTATGGCTACACCTTC.